The clone carrying this T cell receptor (beta chain) was seen repeatedly, ten times or more. The data were taken from a study of blood T cell repertoires in COVID-19. About the research overall: The United States, Italy and Spain were the sources of the acute and convalescent COVID-19 samples. PBMCs, B-cell-depleted T cells, or T cells were the source of the cDNA or gDNA that made up the material.

Authors' methods: Reference gene primer amplification yielded estimated nucleated cell counts. Sequenced by immunoSEQ multiplex PCR; TCRdb stores in-frame clones only, minus some. The V and J calls and the clone size are those of that table, but D and trimming were determined from the DNA. The sample contains 200,000 to 250,000 clones, approximately 86% of which appear only once. Looked up from germline, CDR1 is SQVTM and CDR2 is ANQGSEA. The CDR3 covers 13 residues. The ends lost 6 bases at V and 6 bases at J; junction bases unmatched: 2. This receptor was obtained from a woman between 65 and 79 years old with active or convalescent COVID-19. Sequencing was done on a sample of peripheral blood. The chain uses TRBV29-1 and TRBJ2-2; 12 nucleotides match TRBD1. CDR3 sequence: CSVGTGGSGELFF. CDR3 sequence (DNA): TGCAGCGTAGGGACAGGGGGCTCCGGGGAGCTGTTTTTT.